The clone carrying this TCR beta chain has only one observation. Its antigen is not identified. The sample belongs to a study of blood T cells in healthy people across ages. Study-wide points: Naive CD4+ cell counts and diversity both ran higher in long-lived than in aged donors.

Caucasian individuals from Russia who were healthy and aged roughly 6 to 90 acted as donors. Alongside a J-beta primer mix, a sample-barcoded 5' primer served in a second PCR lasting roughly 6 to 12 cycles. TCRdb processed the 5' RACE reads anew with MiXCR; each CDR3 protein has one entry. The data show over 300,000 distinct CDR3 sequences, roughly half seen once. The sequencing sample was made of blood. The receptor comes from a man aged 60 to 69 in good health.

In nucleotides, the CDR3 is TGCGCCAGCAGCTATTCCGGGACTAGCGGGAGTAGAGATACGCAGTATTTT. It is translated as CASSYSGTSGSRDTQYF. This chain joins TRBV5-1 and TRBJ2-3; 14 bases align to TRBD2. With 3 bases clipped from V and 5 bases from J, the junction kept 8 bases outside the gene matches. Germline V gives CDR1 SGHRS, CDR2 YFSETQ. This CDR3 has 17 amino acids.